The sequence of this TCR beta chain was determined in a study of early T cells in non-severe SARS-CoV-2 infection. Study-level information: Sequencing input comprised bulk RNA from unsorted whole blood; chain pairing was not available.

As part of library construction, unique molecular identifiers were attached to individual cDNA molecules. MiXCR, applied by TCRdb to the 5' RACE reads, yields one record per CDR3 protein. The sample lists about 22,000 distinct CDR3 sequences; roughly 4.5% were seen once. This clonotype showed up just a few times. The antigen is undetermined. Whole-study findings and limits: Comparison of clonotypes with VDJdb favored anti-spike CD8 responses while missing private and CD4 specificities.

CDR1 and CDR2 (germline): SGHVS, FQNEAQ. Between the trimmed V and J ends, which lost 5 bases and 4 bases, there was a span of 18 bases. The CDR3 totals 15 residues. This clonotype was obtained from an adult who was a healthcare worker with PCR-confirmed SARS-CoV-2 infection or an uninfected control (not recorded which). Material for sequencing was whole blood. The chain couples TRBV7-8 to TRBJ2-7; tentatively, D is TRBD1 (7 bases). The CDR3 loop is CASSQGGLGPYEQYF. The CDR3 nucleotides are TGTGCCAGCAGCCAGGGGGGTTTGGGTCCGTACGAGCAGTACTTC.